Listed below are T cell receptor beta chains from one sample, sequenced in a study of blood T cell repertoires in COVID-19. Libraries were prepared by immunoSEQ multiplex PCR; TCRdb keeps only in-frame clonotypes and omits some of them. Of 250,000 or so clones in the sample, roughly 88% were seen once. Specimen: PBMCs or T cells enriched from blood (not recorded which). Source of these receptors: a woman in her fifties or sixties who had recovered from COVID-19. Each CDR3 is given with its conserved first and last residue. The D gene is left open where the match is weak. The size of a clone is reported for some rows only, either as once, few or many, or as a class for expanded clones.

v_call: TRBV27
d_call: TRBD1
clone_size: -
j_call: TRBJ1-5
cdr3_aa: CASSPRDRNQPQHF
cdr3_nt: TGTGCCAGCAGTCCTCGGGACAGGAATCAGCCCCAGCATTTT

v_call: TRBV7-9
d_call: -
clone_size: -
j_call: TRBJ2-5
cdr3_aa: CASSLAGAQETQYF
cdr3_nt: TGTGCCAGCAGCTTAGCTGGGGCGCAAGAGACCCAGTACTTC

v_call: TRBV15
d_call: -
clone_size: once
j_call: TRBJ2-3
cdr3_aa: CATSRDRGNADTQYF
cdr3_nt: TGTGCCACCAGCAGAGATCGAGGGAACGCAGATACGCAGTATTTT

v_call: TRBV24-1
d_call: TRBD1
clone_size: -
j_call: TRBJ2-1
cdr3_aa: CATSASGGTDEQFF
cdr3_nt: TGTGCCACCAGTGCGTCAGGGGGAACGGATGAGCAGTTCTTC

v_call: TRBV6-5
d_call: TRBD2
clone_size: once
j_call: TRBJ2-3
cdr3_aa: CASLKREGAGDTQYF
cdr3_nt: TGTGCCAGCTTAAAACGGGAGGGCGCTGGAGATACGCAGTATTTT

v_call: TRBV5-1
d_call: -
clone_size: -
j_call: TRBJ2-7
cdr3_aa: CASSLDREGPYEQYF
cdr3_nt: TGCGCCAGCAGCCTGGACAGGGAGGGTCCCTACGAGCAGTACTTC

v_call: TRBV4-1
d_call: -
clone_size: -
j_call: TRBJ1-5
cdr3_aa: CASSRGIGMGLPQHF
cdr3_nt: TGCGCCAGCAGCCGGGGTATTGGAATGGGACTGCCCCAGCATTTT

v_call: TRBV2
d_call: -
clone_size: -
j_call: TRBJ2-1
cdr3_aa: CASSRQETSYNEQFF
cdr3_nt: TGTGCCAGCAGCCGACAGGAGACCTCCTACAATGAGCAGTTCTTC

v_call: TRBV19
d_call: -
clone_size: -
j_call: TRBJ2-5
cdr3_aa: CASRLRSSGYQETQYF
cdr3_nt: TGTGCCAGTAGGTTAAGGTCGAGCGGCTATCAAGAGACCCAGTACTTC

v_call: TRBV24-1
d_call: -
clone_size: -
j_call: TRBJ1-5
cdr3_aa: CATRRGSDQPQHF
cdr3_nt: TGTGCCACCAGAAGGGGGTCTGATCAGCCCCAGCATTTT

v_call: TRBV30
d_call: TRBD1
clone_size: -
j_call: TRBJ2-6
cdr3_aa: CAWSVGTGFSGANVLTF
cdr3_nt: TGTGCCTGGAGTGTCGGGACAGGGTTTAGTGGGGCCAACGTCCTGACTTTC

v_call: TRBV7-9
d_call: -
clone_size: -
j_call: TRBJ1-2
cdr3_aa: CASSLFHVGAGGYTF
cdr3_nt: TGTGCCAGCAGCTTATTCCACGTAGGGGCTGGTGGCTACACCTTC

v_call: TRBV5-5
d_call: -
clone_size: -
j_call: TRBJ2-6
cdr3_aa: CASSSRTDSDGWGANVLTF
cdr3_nt: TGTGCCAGCAGCTCGAGGACGGACAGCGACGGTTGGGGGGCCAACGTCCTGACTTTC

v_call: TRBV4-1
d_call: TRBD1
clone_size: -
j_call: TRBJ1-1
cdr3_aa: CASSLIRTGGAEAFF
cdr3_nt: TGCGCCAGCAGCCTTATCAGGACAGGGGGAGCTGAAGCTTTCTTT

v_call: TRBV24-1
d_call: TRBD2
clone_size: once
j_call: TRBJ2-4
cdr3_aa: CATRDGRGLQYF
cdr3_nt: TGTGCCACCAGAGACGGGAGGGGTCTTCAGTACTTC

v_call: TRBV4-2
d_call: -
clone_size: -
j_call: TRBJ2-3
cdr3_aa: CASSHWGYTDTQYF
cdr3_nt: TGTGCCAGCAGCCATTGGGGCTACACAGATACGCAGTATTTT

v_call: TRBV2
d_call: -
clone_size: -
j_call: TRBJ2-7
cdr3_aa: CASSGQVTTYEQYF
cdr3_nt: TGTGCCAGCAGTGGACAAGTGACTACCTACGAGCAGTACTTC

v_call: TRBV11-2
d_call: -
clone_size: -
j_call: TRBJ2-5
cdr3_aa: CASRAGGLAAQYF
cdr3_nt: TGTGCCAGCAGGGCCGGTGGGTTGGCGGCCCAGTACTTC

v_call: TRBV4-3
d_call: -
clone_size: -
j_call: TRBJ1-2
cdr3_aa: CASSPGLPPAGDYGYTF
cdr3_nt: TGCGCCAGCAGCCCGGGACTCCCGCCGGCGGGGGACTATGGCTACACCTTC

v_call: TRBV7-2
d_call: -
clone_size: -
j_call: TRBJ1-5
cdr3_aa: CASSLEPQRDQPQHF
cdr3_nt: TGTGCCAGCAGCTTAGAACCTCAGAGGGATCAGCCCCAGCATTTT

v_call: TRBV5-1
d_call: TRBD1
clone_size: -
j_call: TRBJ2-2
cdr3_aa: CASSSLDRGYTGELFF
cdr3_nt: TGCGCCAGCAGCTCCCTCGACAGGGGGTACACCGGGGAGCTGTTTTTT

v_call: TRBV7-9
d_call: TRBD2
clone_size: -
j_call: TRBJ2-5
cdr3_aa: CASSLWGGGETQYF
cdr3_nt: TGTGCCAGCAGCTTATGGGGCGGGGGAGAGACCCAGTACTTC

v_call: TRBV4-3
d_call: -
clone_size: -
j_call: TRBJ2-5
cdr3_aa: CASSQEVAGLETQYF
cdr3_nt: TGCGCCAGCAGCCAAGAAGTCGCGGGACTAGAGACCCAGTACTTC

v_call: TRBV4-1
d_call: -
clone_size: -
j_call: TRBJ1-2
cdr3_aa: CASSQVLPDKYGYTF
cdr3_nt: TGCGCCAGCAGCCAAGTTCTTCCGGACAAATATGGCTACACCTTC

v_call: TRBV6-6
d_call: TRBD1
clone_size: once
j_call: TRBJ2-5
cdr3_aa: CASSPTGGRVETQYF
cdr3_nt: TGTGCCAGCAGCCCAACAGGGGGCCGGGTTGAGACCCAGTACTTC

v_call: TRBV4-2
d_call: -
clone_size: once
j_call: TRBJ1-5
cdr3_aa: CASSQDRGPNQPQHF
cdr3_nt: TGTGCCAGCAGCCAAGATAGGGGTCCCAATCAGCCCCAGCATTTT

v_call: TRBV11-2
d_call: -
clone_size: -
j_call: TRBJ2-5
cdr3_aa: CASSLTFTGTETQYF
cdr3_nt: TGTGCCAGCAGCTTAACGTTTACAGGGACCGAGACCCAGTACTTC

v_call: TRBV2
d_call: TRBD1
clone_size: -
j_call: TRBJ1-1
cdr3_aa: CASSESTGPLTEAFF
cdr3_nt: TGTGCCAGCAGTGAGTCGACAGGGCCCCTTACTGAAGCTTTCTTT

v_call: TRBV5-5
d_call: -
clone_size: -
j_call: TRBJ2-3
cdr3_aa: CASSLELNADTQYF
cdr3_nt: TGTGCCAGCAGCTTGGAGCTGAATGCGGATACGCAGTATTTT

v_call: TRBV19
d_call: TRBD1
clone_size: -
j_call: TRBJ1-2
cdr3_aa: CASSSVRDRGYGYTF
cdr3_nt: TGTGCCAGTAGTAGCGTCCGGGACAGGGGATATGGCTACACCTTC

v_call: TRBV7-6
d_call: TRBD2
clone_size: -
j_call: TRBJ2-7
cdr3_aa: CASSSQRGSSYEQYF
cdr3_nt: TGTGCCAGCAGCTCCCAGCGGGGTAGCTCCTACGAGCAGTACTTC

v_call: TRBV7-9
d_call: -
clone_size: few
j_call: TRBJ1-2
cdr3_aa: CASSLTGPLFNYGYTF
cdr3_nt: TGTGCCAGCAGCCTTACAGGACCCCTCTTTAACTATGGCTACACCTTC

v_call: TRBV18
d_call: TRBD2
clone_size: -
j_call: TRBJ2-5
cdr3_aa: CASSPPRLAGGETQYF
cdr3_nt: TGTGCCAGCTCACCACCCAGACTAGCTGGAGGGGAGACCCAGTACTTC

v_call: TRBV4-3
d_call: -
clone_size: once
j_call: TRBJ1-6
cdr3_aa: CASSPGSSYNSPLHF
cdr3_nt: TGCGCCAGCAGCCCGGGGAGCTCCTATAATTCACCCCTCCACTTT

v_call: TRBV7-2
d_call: -
clone_size: -
j_call: TRBJ1-6
cdr3_aa: CASSLASGGSPLHF
cdr3_nt: TGTGCCAGCAGCTTAGCGTCAGGTGGATCACCCCTCCACTTT

v_call: TRBV7-3
d_call: TRBD2
clone_size: -
j_call: TRBJ2-1
cdr3_aa: CASSLNAVAGGRFF
cdr3_nt: TGTGCCAGCAGCTTAAACGCTGTAGCGGGAGGACGGTTCTTC

v_call: TRBV19
d_call: -
clone_size: few
j_call: TRBJ1-2
cdr3_aa: CASSIDLAALYRYGYTF
cdr3_nt: TGTGCCAGTAGTATAGATCTGGCGGCGCTCTATCGCTATGGCTACACCTTC

v_call: TRBV4-3
d_call: -
clone_size: few
j_call: TRBJ2-7
cdr3_aa: CASSQDRGNSYEQYF
cdr3_nt: TGCGCCAGCAGCCAAGATCGAGGGAACTCCTACGAGCAGTACTTC

v_call: TRBV30
d_call: TRBD1
clone_size: -
j_call: TRBJ1-4
cdr3_aa: CAWSLRGTARNEKLFF
cdr3_nt: TGTGCCTGGAGCTTGCGTGGGACAGCCAGAAATGAAAAACTGTTTTTT

v_call: TRBV18
d_call: TRBD1
clone_size: -
j_call: TRBJ1-5
cdr3_aa: CASSLDRHNQPQHF
cdr3_nt: TGTGCCAGCTCATTGGACAGGCACAATCAGCCCCAGCATTTT

v_call: TRBV18
d_call: -
clone_size: few
j_call: TRBJ2-2
cdr3_aa: CASSFRDDGELFF
cdr3_nt: TGTGCCAGCTCATTCAGGGATGACGGGGAGCTGTTTTTT

v_call: TRBV7-3
d_call: TRBD1
clone_size: -
j_call: TRBJ2-5
cdr3_aa: CASSLTADRAETQYF
cdr3_nt: TGTGCCAGCAGCTTAACGGCGGACAGGGCTGAGACCCAGTACTTC